The 16 T cell receptor beta chains reported below all come from one sample, sequenced in a study of shared clonotypes between healthy human individuals (TCRdb year 2020). The library was obtained by the immunoSEQ multiplex PCR assay. Not all clones reach the TCRdb copy of this immuneACCESS table, which keeps in-frame sequences only. Checked studies attribute under half of the gap to unresolved V genes and leave the rest unexplained. The sample table records about 1 million clones; under 80% of these occur just once. Jointly, the top ten make up about 1.5% of the sample. The sequenced sample was memory CD4+ T cells sorted from blood. The intended sense of this specimen's cell subset or site label: CD45RA-negative fraction. Every receptor here comes from a man younger than 35 in good health.

The V and J genes are TRBV11-2 and TRBJ2-1; D possibly matches TRBD1 or TRBD2 (6 bases each). V was pared by 0 bases and J by 8 bases, with 20 bases between. The CDR3 length is 17 residues. Germline CDR1 and CDR2: SGHAT and FQNNGV. The CDR3 bases are TGTGCCAGCAGCTTAGATCGTCAGGGGAGGCCGACAGATGAGCAGTTCTTC. This gives the protein CASSLDRQGRPTDEQFF.

V usage is TRBV28 and J usage is TRBJ2-7; possibly TRBD2 for D (6 bases). Deletions cut 7 bases from V and 5 bases from J, with 24 bases between. The CDR3 has 16 amino acids. Germline values: CDR1 MDHEN, CDR2 SYDVKM. The CDR3 sequence is CASTLLGGQRANEQYF. Here the CDR3 DNA reads TGTGCCAGCACCCTCCTAGGCGGGCAGCGGGCCAACGAGCAGTACTTC.

The J gene is TRBJ1-5, the V gene TRBV2; TRBD1 matches 7 bases. CDR3 length: 16 residues. The V and J ends lost 6 bases and 2 bases, in that order; junction bases with no gene match: 10. Germline lookup yields CDR1 SNHLY and CDR2 FYNNEI. CDR3 sequence (DNA): TGTGCCAGCAGCACAGGGGTCCACACTGGCAATCAGCCCCAGCATTTT. It is translated as CASSTGVHTGNQPQHF.

This sequence joins TRBV19 and TRBJ2-5; 11 nucleotides align to TRBD1. V was clipped by 5 bases and J by 5 bases; unmatched bases: 7. The CDR3 totals 15 residues. Germline-derived CDR1 and CDR2 are LNHDA and SQIVND (reference sequence). CDR3 region: CASSVRTGGVETQYF. In DNA form, the CDR3 reads TGTGCCAGTAGTGTCAGGACAGGGGGCGTGGAGACCCAGTACTTC.

This chain links TRBV25-1 with TRBJ1-3; D not certain. The germline gives CDR1 MGHDK, CDR2 SYGVNS. Trimming took off 2 bases at V and 5 bases at J, with 10 bases between the two ends. The CDR3 has 14 amino acids. The chain's CDR3 is CASSEDGRRNTIYF. The CDR3 DNA is TGTGCCAGCAGTGAAGACGGGCGCCGAAACACCATATATTTT.

The rearrangement uses TRBV4-2 and TRBJ2-7; 11 positions match TRBD2. The germline CDR1 and CDR2 sequences are LGHNA and YNFKEQ. The CDR3 sequence is 14 residues long. V lost 5 bases and J lost 2; bases outside the gene matches: 2. CDR3 in amino acids: CASSLGLAAYEQYF. CDR3 bases: TGTGCCAGCAGCTTGGGACTAGCGGCCTACGAGCAGTACTTC.

The chain is built from TRBV4-2 and TRBJ2-5, with D perhaps matching TRBD1 or TRBD2 (5 bases each). This CDR3 has 16 residues. Trimming shortened V by 2 bases and J by 1 base, and 14 bases separated the two germline ends. Germline CDR1 and CDR2: LGHNA and YNFKEQ. CDR3 DNA sequence: TGTGCCAGCAGCCAACTCAAGGGACGTATCCAAGAGACCCAGTACTTC. It specifies CASSQLKGRIQETQYF.

V and J are TRBV5-1 and TRBJ1-1; D might be TRBD1 (5 bases). V lost 1 base and J lost 5, with 9 bases in between. The CDR3 spans 13 residues. CDR1 and CDR2 from the germline V gene are SGHRS and YFSETQ. CDR3 loop: CASSLQEGTEAFF. CDR3 nucleotide sequence: TGCGCCAGCAGCTTGCAGGAGGGGACTGAAGCTTTCTTT.

CDR3 in amino acids: CASSNPTNYGYTF. The CDR3 DNA sequence: TGTGCCAGCAGTAACCCAACTAACTATGGCTACACCTTC. This chain connects TRBV28 to TRBJ1-2, with D unclear. CDR3 length: 13 amino acids. Germline loops: CDR1 MDHEN, CDR2 SYDVKM. Between the trimmed V and J ends, which lost 5 bases and 0 bases, there was a span of 7 bases.

The J gene is TRBJ2-1, the V gene TRBV29-1, with D unclear. The CDR3 contains 15 residues. Germline CDR1 and CDR2: SQVTM and ANQGSEA. V was trimmed by 6 bases and J by 1 base, leaving 16 bases between them. The CDR3 DNA reads as TGCAGCGTCGTTCTAGACCTGGGTTCCTACAATGAGCAGTTCTTC. Its protein is CSVVLDLGSYNEQFF.

This clone was detected only a few times. This specimen includes other DNA sequences encoding the same CDR3. The chain links TRBV18 to TRBJ1-1; weak D call: TRBD1 (5 bases). Per the germline V gene, CDR1 is KGHSH and CDR2 is LQKENI. The CDR3 has 14 residues. Between the trimmed V and J ends, which lost 2 bases and 4 bases, there was a span of 11 bases. Written as DNA, the CDR3 is TGTGCCAGCTCACCAGGGGCCCGGGGCACTGAAGCTTTCTTT. This gives the protein CASSPGARGTEAFF.

This clone was found once. The chain joins TRBV6-1 to TRBJ1-1; no clear D. This CDR3 is built from 15 residues. V dropped 1 base and J dropped 0 bases, with 9 bases sitting between them. Germline values: CDR1 MNHNS, CDR2 SASEGT. This chain's CDR3 is CASSEGTKMNTEAFF. Written as DNA, the CDR3 is TGTGCCAGCAGTGAAGGTACGAAAATGAACACTGAAGCTTTCTTT.

The V gene is TRBV15, the J gene TRBJ2-7, with a weak D call TRBD1 (5 bases). Germline V gene sequence: CDR1 LNHNV, CDR2 YYDKDF (reference sequence). V was shortened by 3 bases and J by 1 base, with 7 bases between the two germline ends. The CDR3 loop spans 13 amino acids. CDR3 coding DNA: TGTGCCACCAGCAGCCGACAGTCCTACGAGCAGTACTTC. Its translation is CATSSRQSYEQYF.

The V call is TRBV9, the J call TRBJ2-1; 7 bases match TRBD2. Unmatched junction bases numbered 6, after V lost 4 bases and J lost 2 bases. The V gene's germline CDR1 is SGDLS and CDR2 YYNGEE. This CDR3 contains 15 residues. This chain's CDR3 is CASSPSSGPYNEQFF. As DNA, the CDR3 is TGTGCCAGCAGCCCCTCTAGCGGACCCTACAATGAGCAGTTCTTC.

The chain joins TRBV9 to TRBJ2-1; 11 bases align to TRBD2. J was trimmed by 5 bases and V by 1 base; bases with no gene match: 8. This CDR3 region has 17 residues. Germline CDR1 and CDR2: SGDLS and YYNGEE. The CDR3 spells CASSVSLAGGFDNEQFF. The CDR3 DNA is TGTGCCAGCAGCGTATCGCTAGCGGGAGGTTTCGACAATGAGCAGTTCTTC.

This clone appeared a few times. V and J are TRBV11-2 and TRBJ2-2; perhaps D is TRBD1 or TRBD2 (5 bases each). Germline-derived CDR1 and CDR2 are SGHAT and FQNNGV. The V and J ends lost 4 bases and 6 bases respectively, with 18 bases between them. The CDR3 sequence is 16 residues long. CDR3 loop: CASSSQGPGIAGELFF. For the CDR3, the DNA is TGTGCCAGCAGCTCCCAGGGACCGGGCATTGCCGGGGAGCTGTTTTTT.